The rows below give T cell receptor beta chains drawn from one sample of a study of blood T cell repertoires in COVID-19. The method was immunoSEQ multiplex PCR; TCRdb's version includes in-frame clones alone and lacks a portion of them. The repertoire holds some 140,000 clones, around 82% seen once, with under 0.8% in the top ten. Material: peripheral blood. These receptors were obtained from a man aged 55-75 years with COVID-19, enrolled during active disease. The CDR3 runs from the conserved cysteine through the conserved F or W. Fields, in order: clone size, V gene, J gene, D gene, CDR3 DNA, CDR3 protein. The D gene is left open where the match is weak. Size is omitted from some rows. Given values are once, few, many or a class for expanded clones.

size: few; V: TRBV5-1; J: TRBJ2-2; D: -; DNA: TGCGCCAGTGGGCAGGGGCTAAACACCGGGGAGCTGTTTTTT; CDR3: CASGQGLNTGELFF
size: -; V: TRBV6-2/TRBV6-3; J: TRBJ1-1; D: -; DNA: TGTGCCAGCAGCCCCGGACAGATGAACACTGAAGCTTTCTTT; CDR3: CASSPGQMNTEAFF
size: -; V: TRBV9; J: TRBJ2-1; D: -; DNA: TGTGCCAGCAGCGTAGGGGCAGGGTACAATGAGCAGTTCTTC; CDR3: CASSVGAGYNEQFF
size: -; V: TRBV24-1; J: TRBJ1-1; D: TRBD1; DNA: TGTGCCACCAGCTCGACAGGGGGAAAGGCTGAAGCTTTCTTT; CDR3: CATSSTGGKAEAFF
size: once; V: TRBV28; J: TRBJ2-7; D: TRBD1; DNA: TGTGCCAGCAGGCCGGGACAGAGCTCCTACGAGCAGTACTTC; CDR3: CASRPGQSSYEQYF
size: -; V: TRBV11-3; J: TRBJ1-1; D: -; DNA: TGTGCCAGCAGCCGGGAGAACACTGAAGCTTTCTTT; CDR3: CASSRENTEAFF
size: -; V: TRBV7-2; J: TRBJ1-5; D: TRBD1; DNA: TGTGCCAGCAGCTTAGAGACAGGGTCTGGACAGCCCCAGCATTTT; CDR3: CASSLETGSGQPQHF
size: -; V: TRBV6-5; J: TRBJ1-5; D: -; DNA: TGTGCCAGCATCTCCACAGGGTACCTCAATCAGCCCCAGCATTTT; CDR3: CASISTGYLNQPQHF
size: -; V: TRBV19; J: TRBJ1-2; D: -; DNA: TGTGCCAGTAGTATAGGGGTGGACAGTACTGGCTACACCTTC; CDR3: CASSIGVDSTGYTF
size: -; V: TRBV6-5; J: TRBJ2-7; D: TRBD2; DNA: TGTGCCAGCAGTTACACAGCCGGACTAGCGGGAAACGAGCAGTACTTC; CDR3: CASSYTAGLAGNEQYF
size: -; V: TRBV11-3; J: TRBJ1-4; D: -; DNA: TGTGCCAGCACCCCAGGAACCGGTACAACTAATGAAAAACTGTTTTTT; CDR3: CASTPGTGTTNEKLFF
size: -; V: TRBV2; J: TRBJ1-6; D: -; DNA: TGTGCCAGCAGCCTCAGGGGAGTGGGTTCACCCCTCCACTTT; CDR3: CASSLRGVGSPLHF
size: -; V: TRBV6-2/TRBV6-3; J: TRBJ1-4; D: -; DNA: TGTGCCAGCAGTTACGGCGTAGCAGGGGATGAAAAACTGTTTTTT; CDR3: CASSYGVAGDEKLFF
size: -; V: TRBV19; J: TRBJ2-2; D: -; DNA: TGTGCCATTTTAAACCCAAGGGGCGGCCTTTCGACCGGGGAGCTGTTTTTT; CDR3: CAILNPRGGLSTGELFF
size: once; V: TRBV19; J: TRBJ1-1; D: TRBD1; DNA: TGTGCCAGTAGTATCACAGGGGGCACGATGCACACTGAAGCTTTCTTT; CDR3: CASSITGGTMHTEAFF
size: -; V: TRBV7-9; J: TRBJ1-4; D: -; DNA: TGTGCCAGCAGCTTAGTCCAGGCCAACCCATCCACAGAAAAACTGTTTTTT; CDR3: CASSLVQANPSTEKLFF
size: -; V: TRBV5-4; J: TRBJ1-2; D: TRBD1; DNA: TGTGCCAGCAGCTTGCAATCCAGGGGGGACTATGGCTACACCTTC; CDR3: CASSLQSRGDYGYTF
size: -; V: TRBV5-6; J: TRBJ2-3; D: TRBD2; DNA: TGTGCCAGCAGCTCGCTGGAGCGGGGGGTCACGCAGTATTTT; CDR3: CASSSLERGVTQYF
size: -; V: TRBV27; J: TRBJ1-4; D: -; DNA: TGTGCCAGCAGGGCCCGACAAGGTTGGGCTGAAAAACTGTTTTTT; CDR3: CASRARQGWAEKLFF
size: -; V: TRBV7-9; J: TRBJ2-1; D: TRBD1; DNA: TGTGCCAGCAGCCCCACAGGGGGCCTTGAGCAGTTCTTC; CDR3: CASSPTGGLEQFF
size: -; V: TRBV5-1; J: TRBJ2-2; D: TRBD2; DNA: TGCGCCAGCAGCTCGGGACTAGCGGGGCCCACGAACACCGGGGAGCTGTTTTTT; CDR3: CASSSGLAGPTNTGELFF
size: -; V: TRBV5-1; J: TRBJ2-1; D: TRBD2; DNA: TGCGCCAGCAGCCCCGCTGCGGGGGGGAATGAGCAGTTCTTC; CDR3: CASSPAAGGNEQFF
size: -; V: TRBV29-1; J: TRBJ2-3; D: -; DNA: TGCAGCGCTTTAGGGACACCAGGGACAGATACGCAGTATTTT; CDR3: CSALGTPGTDTQYF
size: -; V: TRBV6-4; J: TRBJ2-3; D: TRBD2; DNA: TGTGCCAGCAGTGACCTAGCGGGGGGAAGGGATACGCAGTATTTT; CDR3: CASSDLAGGRDTQYF
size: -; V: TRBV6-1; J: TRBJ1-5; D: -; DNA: TGTGCCAGCAGGGGTTGGGGAGGGGACAATCAGCCCCAGCATTTT; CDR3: CASRGWGGDNQPQHF
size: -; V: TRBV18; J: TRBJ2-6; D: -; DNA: TGTGCCAGCTCACCACTGGCCACCTCTGGGGCCAACGTCCTGACTTTC; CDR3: CASSPLATSGANVLTF
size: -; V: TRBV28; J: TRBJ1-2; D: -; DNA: TGTGCCAGCATCGTTTACGGGGGAGGCTATGGCTACACCTTC; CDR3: CASIVYGGGYGYTF
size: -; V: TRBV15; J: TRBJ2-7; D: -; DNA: TGTGCCACCAGCTCCAGGACAGCAACCTACGAGCAGTACTTC; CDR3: CATSSRTATYEQYF
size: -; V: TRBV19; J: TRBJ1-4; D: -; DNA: TGTGCCAGTAGTCGCACAGCCCAGGGGACTAATGAAAAACTGTTTTTT; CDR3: CASSRTAQGTNEKLFF
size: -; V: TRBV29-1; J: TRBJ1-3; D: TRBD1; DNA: TGCAGCGTGACCGACAGGGGGTATAGAAACACCATATATTTT; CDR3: CSVTDRGYRNTIYF
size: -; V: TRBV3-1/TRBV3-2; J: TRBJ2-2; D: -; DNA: TGTGCCAGCAGCCCTAGAGCGGACACCGGGGAGCTGTTTTTT; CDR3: CASSPRADTGELFF
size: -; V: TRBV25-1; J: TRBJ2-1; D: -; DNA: TGTGCCAGCAGTGTAAGTGGAGGGCCCGGTAGTGATGAGCAGTTCTTC; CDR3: CASSVSGGPGSDEQFF
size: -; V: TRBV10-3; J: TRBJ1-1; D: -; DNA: TGTGCCATCAGCCAGGGGTTTTCACACACTGAAGCTTTCTTT; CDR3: CAISQGFSHTEAFF
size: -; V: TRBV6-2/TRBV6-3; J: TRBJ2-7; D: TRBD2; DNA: TGTGCCAGCAGCGACCCAGCGGGAGCCACCTACGAGCAGTACTTC; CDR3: CASSDPAGATYEQYF
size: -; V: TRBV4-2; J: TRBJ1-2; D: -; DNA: TGTGCCAGCAGCCAAGATGCTGAGAGAGATGGCTACACCTTC; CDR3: CASSQDAERDGYTF